The 15 T cell receptor beta chains below all came from one sample that was sequenced in a study of cytomegalovirus exposure and HLA in healthy donors. The PCR employed 60 Vbeta primers together with 13 Jbeta primers. Repertoires were generated with immunoSEQ multiplex PCR, while TCRdb's copy carries only in-frame clones and drops some. This table has some 150,000 clones, around four fifths appearing once. Sequencing was performed on PBMCs. These receptors all stem from a woman between 50 and 59 years old in good health and CMV-seronegative.

The chain recombines TRBV29-1 with TRBJ2-3; 7 nucleotides align to TRBD1. The CDR3 extends over 12 amino acids. Unmatched junction bases numbered 5, after V lost 5 bases and J lost 6 bases. Per the germline V gene, CDR1 is SQVTM and CDR2 is ANQGSEA. CDR3 in amino acids: CSVRGQVDTQYF. The CDR3 DNA reads TGCAGCGTTCGTGGACAGGTCGATACGCAGTATTTT.

The chain is built from TRBV29-1 and TRBJ2-7; 7 bases agree with TRBD2. The length of the CDR3 is 13 residues. V gave up 6 bases and J gave up 4 bases; unmatched junction bases: 9. Per the germline V gene, CDR1 is SQVTM and CDR2 is ANQGSEA. The CDR3 spells CSVGPRGVYEQYF. In nucleotides, the CDR3 is TGCAGCGTCGGCCCCCGGGGGGTATACGAGCAGTACTTC.

V gene TRBV5-6 combines with J gene TRBJ1-5; D is ambiguous. V lost 0 bases and J 1 base, leaving 8 bases between the germline ends. CDR3 size: 15 residues. Germline-derived CDR1 and CDR2 are SGHDT and YYEEEE. The CDR3: CASSLVGSSNQPQHF. The CDR3 DNA reads TGTGCCAGCAGCTTGGTGGGCAGCAGCAATCAGCCCCAGCATTTT.

This chain joins TRBV6-1 and TRBJ2-7, with 7 bases that match TRBD2. The germline gives CDR1 MNHNS, CDR2 SASEGT. This CDR3 is 14 amino acids long. V dropped 5 bases and J dropped 4; count of bases not matched to a gene: 8. CDR3 bases: TGTGCCAGCAGTCCGGGGGGTGGGGGATACGAGCAGTACTTC. This translates into CASSPGGGGYEQYF.

The chain is built from TRBV28 and TRBJ1-5; D perhaps matches TRBD1 (6 bases). This CDR3 is built from 15 residues. V lost 8 bases to trimming and J lost 5 bases, with 19 bases between them. The germline CDR1 and CDR2 sequences are MDHEN and SYDVKM. The CDR3 spells CASSVRGNFHQPQHF. As DNA, the CDR3 is TGTGCCAGCTCTGTCAGGGGCAATTTTCATCAGCCCCAGCATTTT.

This clone was found once. This chain connects TRBV13 to TRBJ2-3; 8 bases agree with TRBD1. The J segment lost 6 bases and the V segment lost 6 bases, leaving 17 bases of the junction unmatched. Germline loops: CDR1 PRHDT, CDR2 FYEKMQ (reference sequence). The CDR3 consists of 17 residues. CDR3 in DNA: TGTGCCAGCAGTTGGGGCCTACAGGGGGAAGGATCGGATACGCAGTATTTT. It is translated as CASSWGLQGEGSDTQYF. The full variable domain, its missing parts supplied by reference TRBV13 and TRBJ2-3, is AAGVIQSPRHLIKEKRETATLKCYPIPRHDTVYWYQQGPGQDPQFLISFYEKMQSDKGSIPDRFSAQQFSDYHSELNMSSLELGDSALYFCASSWGLQGEGSDTQYFGPGTRLTVL.

This chain links TRBV27 with TRBJ2-7; 9 bases align to TRBD1. The CDR3 is made up of 15 amino acids. Per the germline V gene, CDR1 is MNHEY and CDR2 is SMNVEV (reference sequence). Trimming removed 4 bases from V and 1 base from J; junction bases left unmatched: 5. The CDR3 region has the DNA TGTGCCAGCAGTTATGGACAGGGGACTTCCTACGAGCAGTACTTC. This translates into CASSYGQGTSYEQYF.

The chain couples TRBV18 to TRBJ2-2; 8 nucleotides align to TRBD1. This CDR3 spans 17 amino acids. Trimming removed 3 bases from V and 2 bases from J; junction bases left unmatched: 8. The V gene's germline CDR1 is KGHSH and CDR2 LQKENI. The CDR3 bases are TGTGCCAGCTCACCCCTAGTCCAGGGGGCTAACACCGGGGAGCTGTTTTTT. Protein sequence: CASSPLVQGANTGELFF.

V gene TRBV6-5 combines with J gene TRBJ1-3, with 9 bases fitting TRBD1. CDR3 length: 15 amino acids. The germline gives CDR1 MNHEY, CDR2 SVGAGI. Trimming cost V 6 bases and J 3 bases; bases outside gene matches: 6. CDR3 DNA sequence: TGTGCCAGCAGCCGGGACAGGGATTATGGAAACACCATATATTTT. This translates into CASSRDRDYGNTIYF.

The chain recombines TRBV4-2 with TRBJ1-3; TRBD1 is a possible D gene (6 bases). The CDR3 has 17 amino acids. From germline, CDR1 is LGHNA and CDR2 YNFKEQ. Trimming took 6 bases from V and 0 from J, leaving 18 bases between them. CDR3 amino acids: CASRTSRPGASGNTIYF. CDR3 bases: TGTGCCAGCAGGACCTCCCGCCCAGGGGCCTCTGGAAACACCATATATTTT.

The gene calls are TRBV28 and TRBJ1-2, with D tentatively TRBD1 (6 bases). V was shortened by 7 bases and J by 8 bases, with 20 bases between the two germline ends. The CDR3 runs to 14 residues. Germline CDR1 MDHEN, CDR2 SYDVKM. CDR3 sequence (DNA): TGTGCCAGCACCCGGACAGAGGGGATCAGGGGCTACACCTTC. The encoded protein is CASTRTEGIRGYTF.

The chain links TRBV28 to TRBJ1-2; 9 nucleotides line up with TRBD1. The germline V gene has CDR1 MDHEN and CDR2 SYDVKM. V dropped 7 bases and J dropped 4; count of bases not matched to a gene: 7. This CDR3 spans 14 amino acids. CDR3 region: CASIPGTGIYGYTF. In DNA, the CDR3 is TGTGCCAGCATCCCCGGGACAGGGATCTATGGCTACACCTTC.

This chain links TRBV28 with TRBJ2-1; the match to TRBD2 covers 10 bases. The CDR3 totals 15 residues. V gave up 5 bases and J gave up 7 bases; unmatched junction bases: 8. Germline CDR1 reads MDHEN; CDR2 reads SYDVKM. CDR3 sequence: CASSSPSGSWNEQFF. CDR3 nucleotide sequence: TGTGCCAGCAGTAGCCCTAGCGGGAGTTGGAATGAGCAGTTCTTC.

The chain couples TRBV6-5 to TRBJ1-6; D is uncertain. The germline V and J ends were trimmed by 4 bases and 12 bases, with 13 bases remaining between them. CDR1 is MNHEY, CDR2 SVGAGI, per germline. The CDR3 has 13 amino acids. The DNA for the CDR3 is TGTGCCAGCAGTTCCTCCGGGGAGGGACCCCTCCACTTT. Residues: CASSSSGEGPLHF.

V and J are TRBV6-5 and TRBJ2-1, with 11 bases identical to TRBD2. Germline CDR1 reads MNHEY; CDR2 reads SVGAGI. The trim removed 5 bases at V and 10 bases at J, leaving 10 bases unmatched. The CDR3 extends over 15 amino acids. The CDR3 DNA is TGTGCCAGCAGTAGGCCTAGCGGGAGGAACGGGGAGCAGTTCTTC. It specifies CASSRPSGRNGEQFF.